This T cell receptor beta chain was sequenced during a study of early T cells in non-severe SARS-CoV-2 infection. Points from the study as a whole: Anti-spike CD8 responses were favored by VDJdb matching, which missed private and CD4 specificities.

The CDR3 consists of 13 residues. The germline V gene encodes CDR1 MNHNY and CDR2 SVGAGI (reference sequence). V was cut by 0 bases and J by 4 bases, with 7 bases left in between. TCRdb redid the calling of the 5' RACE reads with MiXCR, one entry per CDR3 protein. This repertoire shows about 46,000 distinct CDR3 sequences, about 5.2% found once; its top ten account for 4.5% to 5.5%. This clonotype was counted a few times. Its antigen is currently unknown. The chain recombines TRBV6-6 with TRBJ2-7; D remains ambiguous. This specimen was whole blood, taken at baseline. The origin of this receptor is an adult who was a healthcare worker with PCR-confirmed SARS-CoV-2 infection or an uninfected control (not recorded which). The CDR3: CASSYSGEYEQYF. The CDR3 nucleotides are TGTGCCAGCAGTTACTCCGGCGAGTACGAGCAGTACTTC.